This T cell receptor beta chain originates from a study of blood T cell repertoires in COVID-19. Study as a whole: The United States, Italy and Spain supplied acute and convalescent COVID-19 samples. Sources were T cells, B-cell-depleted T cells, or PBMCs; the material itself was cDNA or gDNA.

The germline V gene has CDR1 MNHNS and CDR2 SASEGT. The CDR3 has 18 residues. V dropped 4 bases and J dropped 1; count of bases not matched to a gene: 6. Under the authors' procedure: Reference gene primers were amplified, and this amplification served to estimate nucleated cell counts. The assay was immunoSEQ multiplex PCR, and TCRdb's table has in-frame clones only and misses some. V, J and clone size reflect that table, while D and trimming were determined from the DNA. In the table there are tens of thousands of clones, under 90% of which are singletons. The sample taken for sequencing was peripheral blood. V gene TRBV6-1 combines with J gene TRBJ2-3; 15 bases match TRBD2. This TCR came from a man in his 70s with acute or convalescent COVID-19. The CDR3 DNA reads TGTGCCAGCAGTGTTGGACTAGCGGGGGGGCTGGGCACAGATACGCAGTATTTT. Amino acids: CASSVGLAGGLGTDTQYF.